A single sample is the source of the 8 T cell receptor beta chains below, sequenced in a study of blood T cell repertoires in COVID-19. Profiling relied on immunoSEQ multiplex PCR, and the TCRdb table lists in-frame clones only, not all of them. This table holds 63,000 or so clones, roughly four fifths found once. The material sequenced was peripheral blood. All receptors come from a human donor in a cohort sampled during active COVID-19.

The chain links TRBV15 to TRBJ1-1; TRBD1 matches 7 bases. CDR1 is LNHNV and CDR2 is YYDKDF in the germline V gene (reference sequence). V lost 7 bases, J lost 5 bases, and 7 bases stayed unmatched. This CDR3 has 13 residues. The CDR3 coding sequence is TGTGCCACCAAGGAGGGGGCAAGAACTGAAGCTTTCTTT. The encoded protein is CATKEGARTEAFF.

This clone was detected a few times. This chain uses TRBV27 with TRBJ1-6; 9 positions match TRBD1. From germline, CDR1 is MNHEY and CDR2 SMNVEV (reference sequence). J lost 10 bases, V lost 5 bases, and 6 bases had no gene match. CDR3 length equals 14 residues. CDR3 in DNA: TGTGCCAGCAGTCGGGACAGGGCCCAATCACCCCTCCACTTT. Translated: CASSRDRAQSPLHF.

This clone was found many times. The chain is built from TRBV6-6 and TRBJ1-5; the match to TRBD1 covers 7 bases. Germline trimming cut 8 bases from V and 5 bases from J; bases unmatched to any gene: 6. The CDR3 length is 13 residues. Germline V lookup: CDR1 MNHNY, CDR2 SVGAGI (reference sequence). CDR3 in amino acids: CASGGRGDQPQHF. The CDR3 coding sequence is TGTGCCAGCGGAGGCAGGGGGGATCAGCCCCAGCATTTT.

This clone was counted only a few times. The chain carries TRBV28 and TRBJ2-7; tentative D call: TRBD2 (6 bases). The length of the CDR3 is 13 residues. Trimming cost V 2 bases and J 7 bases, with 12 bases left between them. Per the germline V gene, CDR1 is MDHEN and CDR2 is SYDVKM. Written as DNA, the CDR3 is TGTGCCAGCAGTTTACCGGGGGAGAGGGAGCAGTACTTC. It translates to CASSLPGEREQYF.

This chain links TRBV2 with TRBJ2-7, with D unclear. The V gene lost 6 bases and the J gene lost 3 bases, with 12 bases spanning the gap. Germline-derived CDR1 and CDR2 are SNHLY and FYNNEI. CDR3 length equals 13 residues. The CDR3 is CASRAYRDYEQYF. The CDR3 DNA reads TGTGCCAGCAGGGCATACAGAGACTACGAGCAGTACTTC. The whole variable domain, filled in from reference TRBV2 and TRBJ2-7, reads EPEVTQTPSHQVTQMGQEVILRCVPISNHLYFYWYRQILGQKVEFLVSFYNNEISEKSEIFDDQFSVERPDGSNFTLKIRSTKLEDSAMYFCASRAYRDYEQYFGPGTRLTVT.

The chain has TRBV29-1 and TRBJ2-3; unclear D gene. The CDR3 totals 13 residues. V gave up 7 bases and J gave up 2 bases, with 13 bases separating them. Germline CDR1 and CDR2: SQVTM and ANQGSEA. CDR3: CSAGIVATDTQYF. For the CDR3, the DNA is TGCAGCGCCGGTATAGTAGCCACAGATACGCAGTATTTT.

The CDR3 DNA reads as TGTGCCAGCAGTAAATCTCTCTACGAGCAGTACTTC. The encoded protein is CASSKSLYEQYF. V usage is TRBV7-8 and J usage is TRBJ2-7; D uncertain. The V and J ends lost 6 bases and 3 bases respectively, with 9 bases between them. The germline CDR1 and CDR2 sequences are SGHVS and FQNEAQ. This CDR3 spans 12 amino acids.

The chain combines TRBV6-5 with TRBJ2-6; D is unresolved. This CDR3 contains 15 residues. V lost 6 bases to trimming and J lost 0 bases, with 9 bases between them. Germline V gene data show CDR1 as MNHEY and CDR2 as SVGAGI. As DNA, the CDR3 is TGTGCCAGCAGGAAATCGGGCTCTGGGGCCAACGTCCTGACTTTC. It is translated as CASRKSGSGANVLTF.